This T cell receptor (beta chain) is from a study of cytomegalovirus exposure and HLA in healthy donors. This CDR3 is built from 14 residues. J lost 4 bases, V lost 6 bases, and 3 bases had no gene match. Germline V CDR1 and CDR2: WSHSY, SAAADI. Assay used: immunoSEQ multiplex PCR; TCRdb lists only in-frame clones, some missing. The table shows 110,000 to 150,000 clones, with around 93% occurring only once. The V call is TRBV10-2, the J call TRBJ2-5; 12 nucleotides match TRBD2. This clonotype was obtained from a man between 18 and 35 years old in good health and CMV-seropositive. The sample was PBMCs. CDR3 region: CASSRLAGVETQYF. CDR3 coding DNA: TGCGCCAGCAGCCGACTAGCGGGAGTAGAGACCCAGTACTTC.